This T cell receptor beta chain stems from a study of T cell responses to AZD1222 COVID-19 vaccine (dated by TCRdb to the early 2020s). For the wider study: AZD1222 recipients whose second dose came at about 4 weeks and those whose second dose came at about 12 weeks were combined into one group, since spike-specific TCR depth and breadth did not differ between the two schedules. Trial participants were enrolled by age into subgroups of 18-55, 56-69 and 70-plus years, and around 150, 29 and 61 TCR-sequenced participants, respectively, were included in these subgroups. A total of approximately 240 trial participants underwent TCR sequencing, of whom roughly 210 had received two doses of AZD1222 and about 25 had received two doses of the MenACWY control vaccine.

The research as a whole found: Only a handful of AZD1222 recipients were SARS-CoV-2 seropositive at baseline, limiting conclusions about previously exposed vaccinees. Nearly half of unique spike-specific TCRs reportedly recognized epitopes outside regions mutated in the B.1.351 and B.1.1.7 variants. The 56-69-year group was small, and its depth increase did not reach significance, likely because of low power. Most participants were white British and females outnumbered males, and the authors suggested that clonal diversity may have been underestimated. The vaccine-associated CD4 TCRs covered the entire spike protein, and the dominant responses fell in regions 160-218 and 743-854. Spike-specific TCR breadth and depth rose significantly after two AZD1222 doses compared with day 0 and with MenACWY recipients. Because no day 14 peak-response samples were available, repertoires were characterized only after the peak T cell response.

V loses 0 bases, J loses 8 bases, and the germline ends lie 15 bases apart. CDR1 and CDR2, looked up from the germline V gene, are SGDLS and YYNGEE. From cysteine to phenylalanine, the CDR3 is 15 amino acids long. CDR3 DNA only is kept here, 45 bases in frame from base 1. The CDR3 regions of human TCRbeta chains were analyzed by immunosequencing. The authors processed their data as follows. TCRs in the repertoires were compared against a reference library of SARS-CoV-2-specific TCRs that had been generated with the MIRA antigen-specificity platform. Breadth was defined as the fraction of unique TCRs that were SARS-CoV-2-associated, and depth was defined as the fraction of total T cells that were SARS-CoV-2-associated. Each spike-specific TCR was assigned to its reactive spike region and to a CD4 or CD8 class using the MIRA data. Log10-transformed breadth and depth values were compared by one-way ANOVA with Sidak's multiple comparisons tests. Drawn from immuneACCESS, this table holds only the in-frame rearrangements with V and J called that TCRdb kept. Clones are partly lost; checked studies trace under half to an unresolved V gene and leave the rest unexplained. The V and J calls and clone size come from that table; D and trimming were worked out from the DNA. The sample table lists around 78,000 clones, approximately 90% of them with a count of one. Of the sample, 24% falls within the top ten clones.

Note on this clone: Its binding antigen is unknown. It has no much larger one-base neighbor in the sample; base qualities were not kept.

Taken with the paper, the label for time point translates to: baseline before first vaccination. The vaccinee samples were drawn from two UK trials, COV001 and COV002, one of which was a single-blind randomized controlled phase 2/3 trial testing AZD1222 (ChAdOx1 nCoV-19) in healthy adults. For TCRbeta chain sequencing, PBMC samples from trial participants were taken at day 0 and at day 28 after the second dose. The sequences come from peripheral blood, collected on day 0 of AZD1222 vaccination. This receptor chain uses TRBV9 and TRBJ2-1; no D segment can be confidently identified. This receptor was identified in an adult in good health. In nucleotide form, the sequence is TGTGCCAGCAGCGTAGCACCCGATCCGGCCTATGAGCAGTTCTTC. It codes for CASSVAPDPAYEQFF.